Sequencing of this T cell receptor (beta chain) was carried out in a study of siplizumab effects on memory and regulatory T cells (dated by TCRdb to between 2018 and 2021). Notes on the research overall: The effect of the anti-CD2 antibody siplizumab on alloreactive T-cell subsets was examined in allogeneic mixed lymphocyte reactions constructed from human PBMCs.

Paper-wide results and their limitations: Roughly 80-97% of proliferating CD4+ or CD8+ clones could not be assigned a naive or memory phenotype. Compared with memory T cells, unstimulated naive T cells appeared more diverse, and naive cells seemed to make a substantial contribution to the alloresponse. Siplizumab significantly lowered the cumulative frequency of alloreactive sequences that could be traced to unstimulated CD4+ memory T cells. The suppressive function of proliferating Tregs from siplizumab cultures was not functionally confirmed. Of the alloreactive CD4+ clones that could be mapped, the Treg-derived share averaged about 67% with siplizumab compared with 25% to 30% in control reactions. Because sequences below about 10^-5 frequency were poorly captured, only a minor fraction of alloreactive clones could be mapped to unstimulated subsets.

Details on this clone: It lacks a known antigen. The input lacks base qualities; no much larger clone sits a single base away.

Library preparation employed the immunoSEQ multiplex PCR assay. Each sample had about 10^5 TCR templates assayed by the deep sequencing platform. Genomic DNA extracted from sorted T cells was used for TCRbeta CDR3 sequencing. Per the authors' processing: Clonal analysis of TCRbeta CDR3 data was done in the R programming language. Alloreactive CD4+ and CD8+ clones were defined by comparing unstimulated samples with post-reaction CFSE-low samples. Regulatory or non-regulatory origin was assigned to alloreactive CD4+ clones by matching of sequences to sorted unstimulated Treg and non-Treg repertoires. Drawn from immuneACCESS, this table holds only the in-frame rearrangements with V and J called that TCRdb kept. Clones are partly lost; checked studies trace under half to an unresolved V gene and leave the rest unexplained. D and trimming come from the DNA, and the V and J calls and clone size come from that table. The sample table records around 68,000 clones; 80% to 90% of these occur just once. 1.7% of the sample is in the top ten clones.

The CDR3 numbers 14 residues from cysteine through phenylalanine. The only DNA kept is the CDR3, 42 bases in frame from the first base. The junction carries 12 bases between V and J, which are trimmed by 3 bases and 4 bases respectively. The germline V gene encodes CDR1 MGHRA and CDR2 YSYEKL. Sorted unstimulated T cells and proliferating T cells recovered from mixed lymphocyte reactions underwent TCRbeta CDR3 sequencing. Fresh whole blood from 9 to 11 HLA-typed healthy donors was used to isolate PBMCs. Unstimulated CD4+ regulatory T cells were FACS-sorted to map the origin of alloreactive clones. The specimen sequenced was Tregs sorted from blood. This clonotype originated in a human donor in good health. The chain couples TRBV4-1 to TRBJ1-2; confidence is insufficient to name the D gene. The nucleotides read TGCGCCAGCAGCCAGAACCGAAAGACCTATGGCTACACCTTC. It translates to CASSQNRKTYGYTF.